The present T cell receptor (beta chain) was sequenced within a study of cytomegalovirus exposure and HLA in healthy donors. Points from the study as a whole: Presence/absence results assume similar sequencing depth per donor, which may not hold.

This clone was observed a single time. The antigen is not known. With 2 bases clipped from V and 1 base from J, the junction kept 1 base outside the gene matches. This CDR3 has 14 residues. Germline lookup yields CDR1 KGHSH and CDR2 LQKENI. A multiplex PCR was run with 60 Vbeta primers and 13 Jbeta primers. Some clones are missing from TCRdb's copy, which holds only in-frame ones; the method was immunoSEQ multiplex PCR. The table shows fewer than 200,000 clones, with around 73% occurring only once. The chain has TRBV18 and TRBJ1-1; TRBD1 matches at 7 bases. The receptor was isolated from a woman between 18 and 29 years old in good health and CMV-seropositive. Sequencing input: PBMCs. The CDR3 here is CASSPAGGNTEAFF. CDR3 in DNA: TGTGCCAGCTCACCAGCAGGGGGGAACACTGAAGCTTTCTTT.